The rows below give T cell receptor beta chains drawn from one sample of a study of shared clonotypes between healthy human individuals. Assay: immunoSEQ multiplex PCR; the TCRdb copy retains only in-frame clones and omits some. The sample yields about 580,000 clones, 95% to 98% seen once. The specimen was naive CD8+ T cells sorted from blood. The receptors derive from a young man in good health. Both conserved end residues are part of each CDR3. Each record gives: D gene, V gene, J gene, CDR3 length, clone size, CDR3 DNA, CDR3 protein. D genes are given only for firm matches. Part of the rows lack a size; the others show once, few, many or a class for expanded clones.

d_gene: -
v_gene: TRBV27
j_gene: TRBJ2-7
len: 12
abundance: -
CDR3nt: TGTGCCAGCAGTTCCCCGGGGAACGAGCAGTACTTC
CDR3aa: CASSSPGNEQYF

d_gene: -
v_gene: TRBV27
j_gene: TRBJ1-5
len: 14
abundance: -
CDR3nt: TGTGCCAGCAGTCCTCGACAGTACAATCAGCCCCAGCATTTT
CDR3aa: CASSPRQYNQPQHF

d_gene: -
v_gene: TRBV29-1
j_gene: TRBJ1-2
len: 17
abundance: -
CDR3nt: TGCAGCGTTGCCCCGGATCCGAACAGGTTGGATATGGAGGGCTACACCTTC
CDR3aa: CSVAPDPNRLDMEGYTF

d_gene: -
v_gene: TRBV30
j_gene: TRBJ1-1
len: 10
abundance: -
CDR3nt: TGTGCCTGGAGGAACACTGAAGCTTTCTTT
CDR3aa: CAWRNTEAFF

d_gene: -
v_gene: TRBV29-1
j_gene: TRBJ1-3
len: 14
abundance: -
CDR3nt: TGCAGCGTTGAGAGTCAGGGTGGTGGAAACACCATATATTTT
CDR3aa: CSVESQGGGNTIYF

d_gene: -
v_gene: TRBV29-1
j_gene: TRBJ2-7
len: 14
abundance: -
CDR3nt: TGCAGCGTTGAAGACCGAACACAGGGCTACGAGCAGTACTTC
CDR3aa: CSVEDRTQGYEQYF

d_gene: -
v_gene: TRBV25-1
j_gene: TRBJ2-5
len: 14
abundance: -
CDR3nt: TGTGCCAGCAGTGCTGCAGGGGTTCGGGAGACCCAGTACTTC
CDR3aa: CASSAAGVRETQYF

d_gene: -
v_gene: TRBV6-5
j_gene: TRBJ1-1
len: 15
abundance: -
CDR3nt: TGTGCCAGCAGTTACCACCGACAGGCGATTACTGAAGCTTTCTTT
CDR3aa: CASSYHRQAITEAFF

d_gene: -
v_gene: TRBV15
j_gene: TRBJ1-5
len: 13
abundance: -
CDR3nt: TGTGCCACCAGTACAGGGATCAATCAGCCCCAGCATTTT
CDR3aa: CATSTGINQPQHF

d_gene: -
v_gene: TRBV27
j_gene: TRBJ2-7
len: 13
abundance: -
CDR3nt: TGTGCCAGCAGTTTAACCCACTCCTACGAGCAGTACTTC
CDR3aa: CASSLTHSYEQYF

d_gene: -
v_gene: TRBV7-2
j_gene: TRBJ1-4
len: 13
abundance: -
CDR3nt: TGTGCCAGCAGCTCGGCAAGGGGTGGGGAACTGTTTTTT
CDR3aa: CASSSARGGELFF

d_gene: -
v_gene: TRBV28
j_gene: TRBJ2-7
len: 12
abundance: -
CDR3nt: TGTGCCAGCAGTCCCCCCACCTACGAGCAGTACTTC
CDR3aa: CASSPPTYEQYF

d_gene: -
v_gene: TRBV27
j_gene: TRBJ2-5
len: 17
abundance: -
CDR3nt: TGTGCCAGCAGCCTGTTCCCATATCGGGGGCCCCAAGAGACCCAGTACTTC
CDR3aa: CASSLFPYRGPQETQYF

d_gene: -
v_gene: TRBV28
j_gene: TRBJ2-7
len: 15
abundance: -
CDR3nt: TGTGCCAGCAGTTTTCCCAGGGAATATGGAAACGAGCAGTACTTC
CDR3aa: CASSFPREYGNEQYF

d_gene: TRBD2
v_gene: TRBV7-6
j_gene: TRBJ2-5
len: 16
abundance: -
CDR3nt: TGTGCCAGCAGGCCTTCTAGCGGGAGGACCCAAGAGACCCAGTACTTC
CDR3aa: CASRPSSGRTQETQYF

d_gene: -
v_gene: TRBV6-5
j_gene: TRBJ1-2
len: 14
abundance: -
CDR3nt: TGTGCCAGCAGTTACTCGATAGGACTCTATGGCTACACCTTC
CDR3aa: CASSYSIGLYGYTF

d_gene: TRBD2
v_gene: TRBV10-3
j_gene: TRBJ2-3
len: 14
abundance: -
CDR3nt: TGTGCCTCTGCCTGGAGCGGGAGTCAAGATACGCAGTATTTT
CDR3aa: CASAWSGSQDTQYF

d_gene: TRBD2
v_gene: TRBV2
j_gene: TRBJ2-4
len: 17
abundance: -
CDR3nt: TGTGCCAGCAGCGGACTAGCGGGGGGGGTAGCCAAAAACATTCAGTACTTC
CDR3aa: CASSGLAGGVAKNIQYF

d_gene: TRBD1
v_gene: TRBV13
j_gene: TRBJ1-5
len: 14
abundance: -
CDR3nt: TGTGCCAGCAGCTTAGGGGACAGGGTCCAGCCCCAGCATTTT
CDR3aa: CASSLGDRVQPQHF

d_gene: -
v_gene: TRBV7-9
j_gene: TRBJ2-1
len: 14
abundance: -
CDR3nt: TGTGCCAGCAGCATCAGGGGAGAGTTGAATGAGCAGTTCTTC
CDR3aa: CASSIRGELNEQFF

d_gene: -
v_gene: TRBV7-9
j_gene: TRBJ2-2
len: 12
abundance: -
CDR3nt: TGTGCCAGCAGCTCTGGCACCGGGGAGCTGTTTTTT
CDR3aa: CASSSGTGELFF

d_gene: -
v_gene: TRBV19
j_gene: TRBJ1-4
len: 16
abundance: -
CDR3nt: TGTGCCAGTAAAGAAGGGGTCTCTCGTGTTAATGAAAAACTGTTTTTT
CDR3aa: CASKEGVSRVNEKLFF

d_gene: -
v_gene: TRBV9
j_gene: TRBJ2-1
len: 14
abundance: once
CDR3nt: TGTGCCAGCAGCCCAAGGTCGGGGAGGATTGAGCAGTTCTTC
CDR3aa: CASSPRSGRIEQFF

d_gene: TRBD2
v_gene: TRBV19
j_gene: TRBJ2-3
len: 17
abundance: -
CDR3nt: TGTGCCAGTAGTCTACACCCGCCGGGACTAGCGGGAGATACGCAGTATTTT
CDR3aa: CASSLHPPGLAGDTQYF

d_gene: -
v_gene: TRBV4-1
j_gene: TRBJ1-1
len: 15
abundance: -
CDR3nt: TGCGCCAGCAGCCAAGTGGCCTTTCTGAACACTGAAGCTTTCTTT
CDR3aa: CASSQVAFLNTEAFF

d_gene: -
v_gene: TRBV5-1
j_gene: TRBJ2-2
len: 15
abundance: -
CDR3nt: TGCGCCAGCAGCCCGGCGGACACAAACACCGGGGAGCTGTTTTTT
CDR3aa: CASSPADTNTGELFF

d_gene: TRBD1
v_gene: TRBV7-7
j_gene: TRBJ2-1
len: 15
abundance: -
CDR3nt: TGTGCTAGCAGCCCGGGACAGGGGCCAAACAATGAGCAGTTCTTC
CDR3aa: CASSPGQGPNNEQFF

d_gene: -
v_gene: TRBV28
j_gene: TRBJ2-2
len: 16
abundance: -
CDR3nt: TGTGCCAGCAGTACCGGGCAGGGGGGGAACACCGGGGAGCTGTTTTTT
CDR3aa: CASSTGQGGNTGELFF

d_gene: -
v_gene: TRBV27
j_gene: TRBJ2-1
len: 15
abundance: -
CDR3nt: TGTGCCAGCAGAATGGGGGGGGCGGGGTACAATGAGCAGTTCTTC
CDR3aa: CASRMGGAGYNEQFF

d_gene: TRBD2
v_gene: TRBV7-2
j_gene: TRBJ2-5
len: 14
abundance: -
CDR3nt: TGTGCCAGCAGCTTTAGCGGGAGGGCCGAGACCCAGTACTTC
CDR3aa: CASSFSGRAETQYF

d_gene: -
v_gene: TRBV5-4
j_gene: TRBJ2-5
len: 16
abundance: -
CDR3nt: TGTGCCAGCAGCTTGGGGCGTGAAAGGGGTTCGGAGACCCAGTACTTC
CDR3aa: CASSLGRERGSETQYF

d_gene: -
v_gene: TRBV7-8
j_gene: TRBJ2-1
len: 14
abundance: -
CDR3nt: TGTGCCAGCAGCTTAGCGGGAGCTGACAATGAGCAGTTCTTC
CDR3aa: CASSLAGADNEQFF

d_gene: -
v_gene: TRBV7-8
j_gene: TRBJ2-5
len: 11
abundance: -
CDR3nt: TGTGCCAGCAGCTTAGCGGGCCGTCCATACTTC
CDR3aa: CASSLAGRPYF

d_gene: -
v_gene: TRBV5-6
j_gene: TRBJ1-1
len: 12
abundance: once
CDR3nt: TGTGCCAGCAGCTTGTGGGGATTTGAAGCTTTCTTT
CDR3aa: CASSLWGFEAFF

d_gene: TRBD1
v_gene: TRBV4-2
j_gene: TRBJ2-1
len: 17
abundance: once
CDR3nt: TGTGCCAGCAGCCTTAACCATGGACAGGGCTCCTACAATGAGCAGTTCTTC
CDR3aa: CASSLNHGQGSYNEQFF

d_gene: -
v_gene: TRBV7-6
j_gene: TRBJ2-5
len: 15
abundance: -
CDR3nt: TGTGCCAGCAGCTTAGCCTACAGACCGCAAGAGACCCAGTACTTC
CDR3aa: CASSLAYRPQETQYF

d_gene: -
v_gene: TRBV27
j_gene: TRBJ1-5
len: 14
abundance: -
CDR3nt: TGTGCCAGCAGTCCGAACCCCGGCAGTGTACCCCAGCATTTT
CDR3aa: CASSPNPGSVPQHF

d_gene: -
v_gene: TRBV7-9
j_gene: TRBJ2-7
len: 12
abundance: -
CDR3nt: TGTGCCAGCAGAGCAGGGTCCTACGAGCAGTACTTC
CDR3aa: CASRAGSYEQYF

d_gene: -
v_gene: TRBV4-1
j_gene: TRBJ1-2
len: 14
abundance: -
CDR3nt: TGCGCCAGCAGCCAATACGGGACTGACTATGGCTACACCTTC
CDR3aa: CASSQYGTDYGYTF

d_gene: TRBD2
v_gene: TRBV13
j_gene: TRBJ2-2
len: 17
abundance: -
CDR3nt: TGTGCCAGCAGCCCCCTACCCCTAGCGGGAGGTTTCGGGGAGCTGTTTTTT
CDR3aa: CASSPLPLAGGFGELFF